The 25 T cell receptor beta chains given below trace back to one sample, sequenced in a study of T cell changes during pregnancy in multiple sclerosis. Clones were sequenced by immunoSEQ multiplex PCR, and TCRdb holds only the in-frame ones, with some missing. The sample records 30,000 to 40,000 clones, over 85% being singletons. The sample here was CD4+ T cells from peripheral blood mononuclear cells, taken after pregnancy. These receptors were obtained from a female donor in good health, enrolled as a control in a pregnancy study.

The count of this clone is one. The rearrangement links TRBV2 to TRBJ1-2; TRBD1 matches 10 bases. Germline V gene sequence: CDR1 SNHLY, CDR2 FYNNEI. CDR3 size: 13 residues. V lost 3 bases, J lost 6 bases, and 1 base stayed unmatched. The CDR3: CASSEGTGDGYTF. The CDR3 region has the DNA TGTGCCAGCAGTGAGGGGACAGGGGATGGCTACACCTTC.

This clone was seen once. The genes are TRBV19 and TRBJ1-2; D ambiguous. The germline V and J ends were trimmed by 1 base and 4 bases, with 10 bases remaining between them. Germline assignment: CDR1 LNHDA and CDR2 SQIVND (reference sequence). CDR3 size: 14 residues. CDR3 sequence: CASSIGPGTYGYTF. As DNA, the CDR3 is TGTGCCAGTAGTATAGGGCCAGGCACCTATGGCTACACCTTC.

V is TRBV5-6 and J is TRBJ1-1, with D perhaps matching TRBD1 (5 bases). From germline, CDR1 is SGHDT and CDR2 YYEEEE. V gave up 1 base and J gave up 0 bases, with 16 bases separating them. This CDR3 has 17 residues. CDR3 DNA sequence: TGTGCCAGCAGCTTGCGCGGGACGCCTATAATGAACACTGAAGCTTTCTTT. It encodes CASSLRGTPIMNTEAFF.

The chain employs TRBV11-2 and TRBJ2-7; D is perhaps TRBD1 (5 bases). Per the germline V gene, CDR1 is SGHAT and CDR2 is FQNNGV. The CDR3 has 13 residues. The germline V and J ends were trimmed by 2 bases and 6 bases, with 11 bases remaining between them. This CDR3 reads CASSLNRWGEQYF. In DNA form, the CDR3 reads TGTGCCAGCAGCTTAAACAGGTGGGGCGAGCAGTACTTC.

This chain joins TRBV11-2 and TRBJ1-1, with a weak D call TRBD1 (6 bases). Germline CDR1 reads SGHAT; CDR2 reads FQNNGV. CDR3 length: 14 amino acids. V was shortened by 2 bases and J by 4 bases, with 11 bases between the two germline ends. This CDR3 reads CASSLSSGVTEAFF. The CDR3, as DNA: TGTGCCAGCAGCTTATCGTCAGGGGTCACTGAAGCTTTCTTT.

In its sample, this clone was seen a few times. The chain carries TRBV6-6 and TRBJ2-1; D unresolved. From germline, CDR1 is MNHNY and CDR2 SVGAGI (reference sequence). V was clipped by 5 bases and J by 5 bases, with 4 bases between them. This CDR3 is built from 11 residues. The CDR3 loop reads CASSPHNEQFF. DNA for the CDR3: TGTGCCAGCAGTCCTCACAATGAGCAGTTCTTC.

The chain has TRBV7-3 and TRBJ2-4, with 9 bases identical to TRBD1. This CDR3 contains 13 residues. Germline V gene sequence: CDR1 SGHTA, CDR2 FQGTGA. The J segment lost 7 bases and the V segment lost 2 bases, leaving 0 bases of the junction unmatched. CDR3 nucleotides: TGTGCCAGCAGCTTAGGGACAGGGAACATTCAGTACTTC. It is translated as CASSLGTGNIQYF.

The chain uses TRBV6-6 and TRBJ1-2; a weak D match, TRBD1 (6 bases). V was cut by 2 bases and J by 2 bases, with 6 bases left in between. This CDR3 contains 13 residues. Germline V lookup: CDR1 MNHNY, CDR2 SVGAGI (reference sequence). CDR3 protein: CASSYGTNYGYTF. The CDR3 DNA reads as TGTGCCAGCAGTTACGGGACAAACTATGGCTACACCTTC.

This chain joins TRBV4-2 and TRBJ1-1, with D hard to call. With 0 bases removed from V and 10 bases from J, the gap between germline ends came to 18 bases. Germline V gives CDR1 LGHNA, CDR2 YNFKEQ. The CDR3 runs 15 residues. CDR3 loop: CASSQDSWQAIGAFF. As DNA, the CDR3 is TGTGCCAGCAGCCAAGATAGTTGGCAGGCCATAGGAGCTTTCTTT.

The chain links TRBV5-1 to TRBJ2-7, with TRBD1 matching 7 bases. V lost 3 bases to trimming and J lost 1 base; unmatched junction nucleotides: 13. CDR1 and CDR2 (germline): SGHRS, YFSETQ. The CDR3 totals 17 residues. This CDR3 reads CASSSPKGADGSYEQYF. The DNA of the CDR3 is TGCGCCAGCAGCTCCCCGAAGGGGGCCGACGGTTCCTACGAGCAGTACTTC.

J is TRBJ1-6 and V is TRBV4-1, with 8 bases matching TRBD1. Germline V gene data show CDR1 as MGHRA and CDR2 as YSYEKL. The CDR3 totals 18 residues. After removal of 0 bases from V and 7 bases from J, the junction contained 11 bases not matched to a gene. The CDR3: CASSQDGPPDRENSPLHF. Written as DNA, the CDR3 is TGCGCCAGCAGCCAAGATGGGCCCCCGGACAGGGAAAATTCACCCCTCCACTTT.

The chain carries TRBV5-4 and TRBJ2-7; 9 nucleotides align to TRBD2. Germline V CDR1 and CDR2: SGHNT, YYREEE (reference sequence). The junction had 3 bases not matched to a gene; V was cut back by 5 bases and J by 0 bases. This CDR3 has 14 residues. This chain's CDR3 is CASSLAGASYEQYF. CDR3 bases: TGTGCCAGCAGTTTAGCGGGAGCCTCCTACGAGCAGTACTTC.

The chain links TRBV28 to TRBJ1-2; 7 bases agree with TRBD1. The germline gives CDR1 MDHEN, CDR2 SYDVKM. V was clipped by 6 bases and J by 7 bases; unmatched bases: 14. The CDR3 is 15 amino acids. The chain's CDR3 is CASSLLPGQDGGYTF. DNA of the CDR3: TGTGCCAGCAGCTTACTACCCGGACAGGATGGTGGCTACACCTTC.

J is TRBJ2-7 and V is TRBV5-1; TRBD2 matches 8 bases. The CDR3 runs to 16 residues. Germline V gene data show CDR1 as SGHRS and CDR2 as YFSETQ. Losses at the gene ends were 1 base for V and 1 base for J; bases not matched to a gene: 7. The CDR3 nucleotides read TGCGCCAGCAGCTTGCGAGCGGGAGCGGCGTCCTACGAGCAGTACTTC. This encodes CASSLRAGAASYEQYF.

The chain carries TRBV10-3 and TRBJ2-3, with TRBD2 matching 8 bases. Germline values: CDR1 ENHRY, CDR2 SYGVKD. The junction had 6 bases not matched to a gene; V was cut back by 10 bases and J by 3 bases. The CDR3 length is 13 residues. This chain's CDR3 is CANQAGETDTQYF. Written as DNA, the CDR3 is TGTGCCAACCAAGCGGGGGAGACAGATACGCAGTATTTT.

The rearrangement joins TRBV25-1 to TRBJ1-2; the match to TRBD1 covers 11 bases. The CDR3 is 15 amino acids. The V gene's germline CDR1 is MGHDK and CDR2 SYGVNS. V lost 4 bases to trimming and J lost 8 bases; unmatched junction nucleotides: 9. The CDR3 sequence: CASSASGQGAKGYTF. CDR3 DNA sequence: TGTGCCAGCAGTGCCTCTGGACAGGGGGCGAAGGGCTACACCTTC.

The J gene is TRBJ2-5, the V gene TRBV2; unclear D gene. Germline V CDR1 and CDR2: SNHLY, FYNNEI. This CDR3 contains 13 residues. V gave up 6 bases and J gave up 2 bases, with 10 bases separating them. In nucleotides, the CDR3 is TGTGCCAGCAGGGGTGGGCAGCAAGAGACCCAGTACTTC. This translates into CASRGGQQETQYF. The entire variable domain, with the rest obtained from reference TRBV2 and TRBJ2-5, is as follows: EPEVTQTPSHQVTQMGQEVILRCVPISNHLYFYWYRQILGQKVEFLVSFYNNEISEKSEIFDDQFSVERPDGSNFTLKIRSTKLEDSAMYFCASRGGQQETQYFGPGTRLLVL.

The rearrangement uses TRBV29-1 and TRBJ1-1; D gene unclear. V was trimmed by 5 bases and J by 8 bases, leaving 15 bases between them. The CDR3 covers 12 residues. The V gene's germline CDR1 is SQVTM and CDR2 ANQGSEA. The CDR3 sequence is CSVRVQPVEAFF. The CDR3 bases are TGCAGCGTTCGGGTCCAGCCTGTCGAAGCTTTCTTT.

The chain carries TRBV13 and TRBJ1-5; D might be TRBD1 (5 bases). Germline V gives CDR1 PRHDT, CDR2 FYEKMQ (reference sequence). V lost 4 bases to trimming and J lost 4 bases, with 20 bases between them. This CDR3 comprises 17 residues. CDR3 sequence reads: CASSSGHRRDPNQPQHF. The CDR3 region has the DNA TGTGCCAGCAGCTCTGGACATAGGAGGGACCCGAATCAGCCCCAGCATTTT.

The chain uses TRBV6-4 and TRBJ1-2, with D tentatively TRBD1 (5 bases). V was shortened by 10 bases and J by 8 bases, with 17 bases between the two germline ends. The germline gives CDR1 MRHNA, CDR2 SNTAGT. The CDR3 totals 12 residues. DNA for the CDR3: TGTGCCACCCGGGAGGGGCCGGGGGGCTACACCTTC. Protein product: CATREGPGGYTF.

This clone has only one observation. The V call is TRBV6-5, the J call TRBJ1-1, with TRBD1 matching over 7 bases. The germline V gene encodes CDR1 MNHEY and CDR2 SVGAGI. The CDR3 spans 11 residues. The V segment lost 7 bases and the J segment 8 bases; nucleotides outside the gene matches: 4. CDR3 bases: TGTGCCAGCATGCAGGGGGTCGAAGCTTTCTTT. It yields the protein CASMQGVEAFF.

This clone turned up a few times. The chain uses TRBV7-9 and TRBJ2-2; TRBD1 might be the D (6 bases). The germline V gene has CDR1 SEHNR and CDR2 FQNEAQ (reference sequence). Trimming stripped 4 bases from V and 3 bases from J, with 12 bases between. The CDR3 runs 15 residues. The CDR3 DNA sequence: TGTGCCAGCAGCTCCCGCACAGGGTACACCGGGGAGCTGTTTTTT. It encodes CASSSRTGYTGELFF.

This clone was picked up a small number of times. The chain employs TRBV5-5 and TRBJ2-5; D not resolved. In germline, CDR1 is SGHKS, CDR2 YYEKEE (reference sequence). V was pared by 0 bases and J by 5 bases, with 11 bases between. The CDR3 has 14 amino acids. The CDR3 loop reads CASSLEVKRETQYF. The CDR3 region has the DNA TGTGCCAGCAGCTTGGAGGTCAAGAGGGAGACCCAGTACTTC.

This sequence joins TRBV7-9 and TRBJ2-1, with 7 bases identical to TRBD2. From germline, CDR1 is SEHNR and CDR2 FQNEAQ (reference sequence). The CDR3 is 15 residues long. Trimming removed 1 base from V and 4 bases from J; junction bases left unmatched: 4. The CDR3 sequence: CASSLDLAVYNEQFF. The CDR3 DNA reads as TGTGCCAGCAGCTTAGATCTAGCGGTATACAATGAGCAGTTCTTC.

The V and J genes are TRBV30 and TRBJ1-6, with no clear D. V was clipped by 1 base and J by 0 bases, with 13 bases between them. The CDR3 loop spans 17 amino acids. Germline CDR1 reads GTSNPN; CDR2 reads SVGIG (reference sequence). CDR3 in DNA: TGTGCCTGGAGTGGCCGCTCGATGAGCTCCTATAATTCACCCCTCCACTTT. It is translated as CAWSGRSMSSYNSPLHF.